The 24 T cell receptor beta chains below all came from one sample that was sequenced in a study of cytomegalovirus exposure and HLA in healthy donors. The PCR contained 60 Vbeta and 13 Jbeta primers. The data were produced by immunoSEQ multiplex PCR, yet TCRdb's version contains in-frame clones alone and is incomplete. The data hold about 110,000 clones, with approximately 80% observed a single time. Sequences were obtained from PBMCs. The origin of the receptors is a man between 25 and 39 years old in good health and CMV-seropositive.

Only one count was recorded for this clone. V and J are TRBV6-1 and TRBJ2-2; 9 bases match TRBD2. This CDR3 spans 15 amino acids. Germline V gene sequence: CDR1 MNHNS, CDR2 SASEGT. Losses at the gene ends were 1 base for V and 7 bases for J; bases not matched to a gene: 4. The CDR3: CASSEVASGIGELFF. In nucleotides, the CDR3 is TGTGCCAGCAGTGAAGTGGCTAGCGGGATCGGGGAGCTGTTTTTT.

The chain links TRBV5-1 to TRBJ1-1; no definite D call. The CDR3 has 14 amino acids. CDR1 SGHRS and CDR2 YFSETQ come from the germline V gene. With 6 bases removed from V and 0 bases from J, the gap between germline ends came to 12 bases. The CDR3 region has the DNA TGCGCCAGCACCAATTCAGACTTGAACACTGAAGCTTTCTTT. It is translated as CASTNSDLNTEAFF.

CDR3 nucleotides: TGTGCCAGCAGCCTGAGGACTAGCGGGAAAACAGATACGCAGTATTTT. It yields the protein CASSLRTSGKTDTQYF. The chain couples TRBV7-2 to TRBJ2-3; 12 bases align to TRBD2. Germline V gene data show CDR1 as SGHTA and CDR2 as FQGNSA. V dropped 5 bases and J dropped 3; count of bases not matched to a gene: 6. The CDR3 is 16 amino acids.

This CDR3 is CASSSNPYEQYF. DNA of the CDR3: TGTGCCAGCAGCTCTAATCCCTACGAGCAGTACTTC. The rearrangement joins TRBV13 to TRBJ2-7; unclear D gene. The V gene lost 4 bases and the J gene lost 2 bases, with 6 bases spanning the gap. The CDR3 consists of 12 residues. Per germline, CDR1 PRHDT and CDR2 FYEKMQ (reference sequence). The variable domain in full, completed from reference TRBV13 and TRBJ2-7, reads AAGVIQSPRHLIKEKRETATLKCYPIPRHDTVYWYQQGPGQDPQFLISFYEKMQSDKGSIPDRFSAQQFSDYHSELNMSSLELGDSALYFCASSSNPYEQYFGPGTRLTVT.

V gene TRBV30 combines with J gene TRBJ2-7, with D perhaps TRBD2 (6 bases). Germline V lookup: CDR1 GTSNPN, CDR2 SVGIG (reference sequence). This CDR3 comprises 14 residues. V gave up 8 bases and J gave up 1 base, with 18 bases separating them. As DNA, the CDR3 is TGTGCCGGGTTGACTTCCGGGGGTTCCTACGAGCAGTACTTC. Its protein product is CAGLTSGGSYEQYF.

This clone ranks as medium-sized (0.01 to 0.1%). J is TRBJ2-4 and V is TRBV2; tentative D call: TRBD1 (7 bases). The CDR3 sequence is 15 residues long. CDR1 and CDR2 from the germline V gene are SNHLY and FYNNEI. With 6 bases removed from V and 6 bases from J, the gap between germline ends came to 18 bases. CDR3 sequence (DNA): TGTGCCAGCAGCCTCCTAACAGGGGAGGCAAACATTCAGTACTTC. It yields the protein CASSLLTGEANIQYF.

The V gene is TRBV30, the J gene TRBJ1-3; 8 bases are a match to TRBD1. Germline-derived CDR1 and CDR2 are GTSNPN and SVGIG (reference sequence). V shed 0 bases and J 2 bases; nucleotides not matched to a gene: 3. This CDR3 has 15 residues. This CDR3 is CAWSVGQGTGNTIYF. DNA of the CDR3: TGTGCCTGGAGTGTAGGACAGGGTACTGGAAACACCATATATTTT.

The chain joins TRBV6-6 to TRBJ1-1; no clear D. Germline V gene data show CDR1 as MNHNY and CDR2 as SVGAGI (reference sequence). With 0 bases removed from V and 4 bases from J, the gap between germline ends came to 6 bases. CDR3 size: 13 residues. CDR3 nucleotides: TGTGCCAGCAGTTACTCGTCTTCCACTGAAGCTTTCTTT. This gives the protein CASSYSSSTEAFF.

A word on this clone: Other DNA sequences from this sample encode an identical CDR3 as well. CDR3 bases: TGTGCCAGCAAGAGCGGGGAGAACACTGAAGCTTTCTTT. It translates to CASKSGENTEAFF. The genes are TRBV18 and TRBJ1-1; D gene uncertain. Germline V CDR1 and CDR2: KGHSH, LQKENI. The CDR3 spans 13 residues. Trimming left V 8 bases short and J 1 base short, with 11 bases between.

The J gene is TRBJ2-7, the V gene TRBV14; D might be TRBD2 (6 bases). The germline V and J ends were trimmed by 4 bases and 7 bases, with 14 bases remaining between them. Germline CDR1 is SGHDN and CDR2 is FVKESK. The CDR3 runs to 13 residues. The CDR3, as DNA: TGTGCCAGCAGCCCGAATTACGGGAGAGAGCAGTACTTC. It yields the protein CASSPNYGREQYF.

The J gene is TRBJ2-7, the V gene TRBV18, with 8 bases aligning to TRBD2. The CDR3 spans 15 residues. The junction had 10 bases not matched to a gene; V was cut back by 2 bases and J by 7 bases. Looked up from germline, CDR1 is KGHSH and CDR2 is LQKENI. For the CDR3, the DNA is TGTGCCAGCTCACCAATCTCGCGGGGGGAAGTAGAGCAGTACTTC. Its protein product is CASSPISRGEVEQYF. The whole variable domain, remainder taken from reference TRBV18 and TRBJ2-7, is NAGVMQNPRHLVRRRGQEARLRCSPMKGHSHVYWYRQLPEEGLKFMVYLQKENIIDESGMPKERFSAEFPKEGPSILRIQQVVRGDSAAYFCASSPISRGEVEQYFGPGTRLTVT.

The chain combines TRBV7-2 with TRBJ2-7; 7 bases are a match to TRBD2. CDR1 is SGHTA and CDR2 is FQGNSA in the germline V gene. V trimming: 5 bases; J trimming: 3 bases; junction bases outside the gene matches: 7. The CDR3 spans 14 residues. The CDR3 DNA follows: TGTGCCAGCAGCCTGAAAGCGGGGTTCTACGAGCAGTACTTC. Its translation: CASSLKAGFYEQYF. Based on the CDR3 plus reference TRBV7-2 and TRBJ2-7, the full variable domain is GAGVSQSPSNKVTEKGKDVELRCDPISGHTALYWYRQSLGQGLEFLIYFQGNSAPDKSGLPSDRFSAERTGGSVSTLTIQRTQQEDSAVYLCASSLKAGFYEQYFGPGTRLTVT.

The chain combines TRBV25-1 with TRBJ2-7, with D possibly matching TRBD2 (5 bases). Germline loops: CDR1 MGHDK, CDR2 SYGVNS. Trimming pared 6 bases from V and 9 bases from J, leaving 21 bases between. The CDR3 is made up of 14 amino acids. Here the CDR3 reads CASSKRRSPERQYF. The CDR3 DNA reads TGTGCCAGCAGCAAACGGAGGTCTCCCGAGAGGCAGTACTTC.

This clone showed up just a few times. This chain joins TRBV2 and TRBJ2-7, with 7 bases that match TRBD1. This CDR3 spans 15 amino acids. V dropped 8 bases and J dropped 5; count of bases not matched to a gene: 15. CDR1 is SNHLY and CDR2 is FYNNEI in the germline V gene. As DNA, the CDR3 is TGTGCCAGCTACCCCGACAGGGCCAACCTTGACGAGCAGTACTTC. Its translation: CASYPDRANLDEQYF.

V usage is TRBV20-1 and J usage is TRBJ2-7, with TRBD1 as a possible D gene (5 bases). The V end lost 6 bases, the J end lost 5 bases, and 11 bases lay between the germline ends. The CDR3 covers 11 residues. In germline, CDR1 is DFQATT, CDR2 SNEGSKA (reference sequence). CDR3 coding DNA: TGCAGTGCGATCAGGGTCCACGAGCAGTACTTC. Its translation is CSAIRVHEQYF.

CDR3 loop: CASSEKTGNIAGNTIYF. CDR3 in DNA: TGTGCCAGCAGCGAGAAAACAGGGAATATCGCTGGAAACACCATATATTTT. The chain carries TRBV9 and TRBJ1-3; D may be TRBD1 (6 bases). The germline V gene encodes CDR1 SGDLS and CDR2 YYNGEE. The CDR3 totals 17 residues. Deletions cut 3 bases from V and 2 bases from J, with 18 bases between.

The chain carries TRBV4-2 and TRBJ2-4; 7 bases fit TRBD1. J was trimmed by 1 base and V by 4 bases; bases with no gene match: 10. This CDR3 comprises 17 residues. The germline V gene encodes CDR1 LGHNA and CDR2 YNFKEQ. The CDR3 coding sequence is TGTGCCAGCAGCCTCTATACAGGGGACGGGGCCAAAAACATTCAGTACTTC. Translation: CASSLYTGDGAKNIQYF.

J is TRBJ2-2 and V is TRBV18, with 9 nucleotides matching TRBD1. Germline V gene lookup returns CDR1 KGHSH and CDR2 LQKENI. Losses at the gene ends were 5 bases for V and 5 bases for J; bases not matched to a gene: 6. The length of the CDR3 is 15 residues. CDR3 sequence reads: CASSSGQGITGELFF. CDR3 sequence (DNA): TGTGCCAGCTCATCGGGACAGGGAATTACCGGGGAGCTGTTTTTT.

This chain joins TRBV19 and TRBJ2-5; possibly TRBD2 for D (5 bases). Trimming stripped 1 base from V and 3 bases from J, with 12 bases between. Germline values: CDR1 LNHDA, CDR2 SQIVND (reference sequence). The CDR3 runs to 15 residues. CDR3 amino acids: CASSIGFGVEETQYF. The CDR3, as DNA: TGTGCCAGTAGTATAGGGTTCGGGGTTGAAGAGACCCAGTACTTC.

This chain links TRBV7-9 with TRBJ1-3; D is uncertain. Germline-derived CDR1 and CDR2 are SEHNR and FQNEAQ (reference sequence). The CDR3 sequence is 13 residues long. V lost 2 bases, J lost 7 bases, and 9 bases lay in between. The CDR3 DNA reads as TGTGCCAGCAGCTTATTAGCCAGCAACACCATATATTTT. Translated, it gives CASSLLASNTIYF.

V gene TRBV28 combines with J gene TRBJ2-1; 9 nucleotides match TRBD2. This CDR3 contains 16 residues. V was clipped by 5 bases and J by 6 bases; unmatched bases: 11. Germline CDR1 and CDR2: MDHEN and SYDVKM. CDR3 in DNA: TGTGCCAGCAGTGGAGTGGGGACTAGCCGGCGCAATGAGCAGTTCTTC. This gives the protein CASSGVGTSRRNEQFF.

The chain carries TRBV4-2 and TRBJ1-2; a weak D match, TRBD1 (5 bases). V dropped 0 bases and J dropped 7 bases, with 9 bases sitting between them. Germline V gene data show CDR1 as LGHNA and CDR2 as YNFKEQ. CDR3 length equals 13 residues. The DNA of the CDR3 is TGTGCCAGCAGCCAAGATTTGGGGCGTGGCTACACCTTC. It encodes CASSQDLGRGYTF.

This chain uses TRBV9 with TRBJ2-2; 10 bases line up with TRBD2. Germline assignment: CDR1 SGDLS and CDR2 YYNGEE. The CDR3 totals 16 residues. V lost 0 bases, J lost 6 bases, and 5 bases stayed unmatched. Here the CDR3 DNA reads TGTGCCAGCAGCGTAGTGTCTAGCGGGGGTGCCGGGGAGCTGTTTTTT. It is translated as CASSVVSSGGAGELFF.

V and J are TRBV7-2 and TRBJ2-5; maybe TRBD1 (6 bases). Germline V gene data show CDR1 as SGHTA and CDR2 as FQGNSA. Trimming left V 5 bases short and J 5 bases short, with 21 bases between. The CDR3 runs 16 residues. CDR3: CASSPNTGFRSETQYF. CDR3 coding DNA: TGTGCCAGCAGCCCAAACACAGGGTTTCGTTCGGAGACCCAGTACTTC.